This T cell receptor beta chain appears in the sequencing data of a study of cytomegalovirus exposure and HLA in healthy donors. V was clipped by 6 bases and J by 1 base, with 9 bases between them. The CDR3 contains 13 residues. Per germline, CDR1 LNHDA and CDR2 SQIVND (reference sequence). A single count supports this clone. Its antigen remains unidentified. The PCR made use of 60 Vbeta and 13 Jbeta primers. Method: immunoSEQ multiplex PCR; TCRdb's copy keeps in-frame clones and lacks some. Here the sample spans 150,000 to 200,000 clones, 75% to 85% being singletons. Findings and limits, study-wide: Across donors, most TCRs were seen rarely, yet some public ones were widespread.

The sequencing input was PBMCs. This sequence originates from a woman aged 50 to 65 in good health and CMV-seronegative. The rearrangement uses TRBV19 and TRBJ2-5; a possible D gene is TRBD2 (5 bases). Written as DNA, the CDR3 is TGTGCCAGTAGCGGGAAGGGCCAAGAGACCCAGTACTTC. Translation gives CASSGKGQETQYF.